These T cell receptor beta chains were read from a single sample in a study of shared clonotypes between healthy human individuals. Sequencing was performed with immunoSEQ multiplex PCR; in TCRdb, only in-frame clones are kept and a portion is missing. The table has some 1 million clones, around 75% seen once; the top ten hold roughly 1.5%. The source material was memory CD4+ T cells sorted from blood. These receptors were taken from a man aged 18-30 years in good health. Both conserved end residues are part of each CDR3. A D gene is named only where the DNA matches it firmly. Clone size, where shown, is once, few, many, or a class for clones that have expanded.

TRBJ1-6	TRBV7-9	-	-	TGTGCCAGCAGCTTGTCCAGAGGGCTCAGTAATTCACCCCTCCACTTT	CASSLSRGLSNSPLHF
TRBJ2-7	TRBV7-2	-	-	TGTGCCAGCAGCTCGACGACTCCCCCCTACGAGCAGTACTTC	CASSSTTPPYEQYF
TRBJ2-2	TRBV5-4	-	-	TGTGCCAGCAGCCCTCCCCAGGACACCGGGGAGCTGTTTTTT	CASSPPQDTGELFF
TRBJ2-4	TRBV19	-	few	TGTGCCAGTAGTATGGGGGTTGTGGCCAAAAACATTCAGTACTTC	CASSMGVVAKNIQYF
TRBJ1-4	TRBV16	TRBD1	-	TGTGCCAGCAGCCAATTGGGCGGCAGGGGGCACGGAAAACTGTTTTTT	CASSQLGGRGHGKLFF
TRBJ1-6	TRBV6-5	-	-	TGTGCCAGCAGTTACGGCAGGAGCTCCTATAATTCACCCCTCCACTTT	CASSYGRSSYNSPLHF
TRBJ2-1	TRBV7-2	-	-	TGTGCCAGCAGCCAGGGGCTAGCGGTAAACTCCTACAATGAGCAGTTCTTC	CASSQGLAVNSYNEQFF
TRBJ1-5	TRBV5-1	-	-	TGCGCCAGCAGCTTGGGATCAGACAATCAGCCCCAGCATTTT	CASSLGSDNQPQHF
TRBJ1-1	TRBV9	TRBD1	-	TGTGCCAGCAGCGAGGATGGACAGGGGATTCTCAAAGCTTTCTTT	CASSEDGQGILKAFF
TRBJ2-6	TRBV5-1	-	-	TGCGCCAGCAGCTCGGTTGGCAGCTCTGGGGCCAACGTCCTGACTTTC	CASSSVGSSGANVLTF
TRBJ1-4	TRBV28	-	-	TGTGCCAGCAGTCCTAGGGGGTCTGGTAATGAAAAACTGTTTTTT	CASSPRGSGNEKLFF
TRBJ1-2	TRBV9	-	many	TGTGCCAGCAGCGTAGAGCCTGGACGTCTGGGCTACACCTTC	CASSVEPGRLGYTF
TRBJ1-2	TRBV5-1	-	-	TGCGCCAGCAGCTTAAGACCTCCACAGAGTCTCTCAGTATCAGCTAACTATGGCTACACCTTC	CASSLRPPQSLSVSANYGYTF
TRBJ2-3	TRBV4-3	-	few	TGCGCCAGCAGCCAAGATGCCCTTGGGACAGATACGCAGTATTTT	CASSQDALGTDTQYF
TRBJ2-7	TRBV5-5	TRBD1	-	TGTGCCAGCAGCTTGGTGGGACAGGGTACCTACGAGCAGTACTTC	CASSLVGQGTYEQYF
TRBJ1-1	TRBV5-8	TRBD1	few	TGTGCCAGCAGAGAATACAGGGGCGGATACACTGAAGCTTTCTTT	CASREYRGGYTEAFF
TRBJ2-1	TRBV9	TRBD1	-	TGTGCCAGCAGCGCCCCCGGGACAGGGTTCAATGAGCAGTTCTTC	CASSAPGTGFNEQFF
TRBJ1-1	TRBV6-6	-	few	TGTGCCAGCAGTCTTCGACAGAAAAACACTGAAGCTTTCTTT	CASSLRQKNTEAFF
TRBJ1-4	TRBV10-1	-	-	TGCGCCAGCAGTGAGTCAAATGGCAATAATGAAAAACTGTTTTTT	CASSESNGNNEKLFF
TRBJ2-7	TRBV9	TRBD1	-	TGTGCCAGCAGCCGGGGACAGGGGAACTACGAGCAGTACTTC	CASSRGQGNYEQYF